This TCR beta chain was profiled in a study of CD8 T cells in Susac syndrome (dated by TCRdb to 2018 to 2020). Study-level background: The study used repertoire sequencing to test whether antigen drove CD8+ T cell activation and differentiation in Susac syndrome. Clonality of the CD8+ T cell repertoire was compared between more than 10 healthy donors, some 14 Susac syndrome patients and roughly 16 multiple sclerosis patients. What the work shows at the level of the full study, not this receptor alone: The TCR sequencing and HLA analysis was acknowledged to have included a relatively small number of individuals.

Peripheral blood CD8+ and CD4+ T cells from healthy donors, Susac syndrome patients and multiple sclerosis patients were profiled by high-throughput TCR beta sequencing. The multiple sclerosis controls were treatment-naive patients who had stable or active relapsing-remitting disease and met the revised McDonald criteria. CD8+ TEMRA cells were enriched by FACS, while bulk CD8+ and CD4+ T cells were purified by magnetic negative isolation. Blood was collected in EDTA tubes and processed within 24 hours, with PBMCs isolated through density gradient centrifugation. PBMCs destined for TCR sequencing were cryopreserved in liquid nitrogen and later thawed in a 37 °C water bath. The sorted or isolated CD4+, CD8+ and CD8+ TEMRA cells had a purity of 90% or higher. The CDR3, cysteine through phenylalanine, is 17 amino acids long. Left in the record is the CDR3 DNA by itself, 51 bases read in frame from the first base. CDR1 SEHNR and CDR2 FQNEAQ were looked up in the germline V gene (reference sequence).

This clonotype was recorded once. Its antigen is unknown. A read error may account for a junction end that differs from germline. RNA was extracted using the RNeasy kit, and roughly 0.5 to 1 ug of the RNA was reverse transcribed with random hexamers. TCR beta CDR3 regions were amplified with the immunoSEQ multiplex PCR assay covering 54 Vbeta and 13 Jbeta segments. PCR amplification bias was corrected by using a synthetic template baseline for primer optimization and computational correction. Regarding the original processing steps: Reads were annotated to V, D and J genes per IMGT and analyzed with immunoSEQ Analyzer, keeping only productive sequences. To calculate clonality, Shannon entropy was normalized by log2 of the number of productive unique sequences and then subtracted from one. For each patient and control, public and private clones were evaluated within the 100 most prevalent clones. Clones were defined as Susac-specific if absent from the healthy and MS cohorts, from more than 900 published viral clones and from other ImmuneACCESS disease sequences. TCRdb reanalyzed the raw reads on its own, using fastp at Q25 for trimming and MiXCR for clone calling, and kept in-frame beta chains. Every CDR3 protein is listed once, alongside the most common genes and DNA of its rows. TCRdb's processing, not the study's, gives the V and J calls here. Across this sample there are about 300,000 distinct CDR3 sequences, with approximately 90% seen only once. The leading ten clones occupy around 0.18% of the sample.

The sequenced material came from CD8+ T cells from PBMCs. The TCR sequence derives from a human donor with multiple sclerosis. Recombination linked TRBV7-9 to TRBJ2-4; the D gene cannot be resolved reliably. The encoded CDR3 is CAISKIESDLAKNIQYF. At the DNA level, the sequence is TGTGCCATCAGCAAGATTGAAAGCGATCTCGCCAAAAACATTCAGTACTTC. Reference TRBV7-9 and TRBJ2-4 genes cover what lies past the CDR3, so the full variable domain is DTGVSQNPRHKITKRGQNVTFRCDPISEHNRLYWYRQTLGQGPEFLTYFQNEAQLEKSRLLSDRFSAERPKGSFSTLEIQRTEQGDSAMYLCAISKIESDLAKNIQYFGAGTRLSVL.